This T cell receptor (beta chain) was sequenced for a study of blood T cell repertoires in COVID-19. Across the whole study: PBMCs, B-cell-depleted T cells, or T cells provided the cDNA or gDNA that made up the material.

Profiled with immunoSEQ multiplex PCR; TCRdb holds only in-frame clones, not every one. This table has approximately 220,000 clones, 85% to 90% appearing once. Cohort 3 recovered donors had two negative PCRs, clearance, or symptom resolution. Trimming took 5 bases from V and 5 from J; bases not matched to a gene: 9. Germline CDR1 and CDR2: SGHTA and FQGNSA. CDR3 size: 15 residues. This clonotype was obtained from a man aged 25 to 40 who had recovered from COVID-19. Sequences were obtained from PBMCs or T cells enriched from blood (not recorded which). V and J are TRBV7-2 and TRBJ1-5; TRBD1 matches 7 bases. CDR3 nucleotides: TGTGCCAGCAGCCAAGAGACAGGGTTCCATCAGCCCCAGCATTTT. This codes for CASSQETGFHQPQHF.